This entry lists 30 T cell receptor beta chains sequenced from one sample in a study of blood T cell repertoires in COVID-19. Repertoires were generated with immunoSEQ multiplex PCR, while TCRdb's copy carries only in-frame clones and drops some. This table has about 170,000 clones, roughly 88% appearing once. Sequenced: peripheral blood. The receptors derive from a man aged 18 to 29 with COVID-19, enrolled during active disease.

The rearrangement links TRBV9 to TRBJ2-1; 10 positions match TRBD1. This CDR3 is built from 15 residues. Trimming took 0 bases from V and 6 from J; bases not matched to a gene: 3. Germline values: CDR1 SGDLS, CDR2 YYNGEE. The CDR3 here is CASSVEGQGFNEQFF. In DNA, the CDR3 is TGTGCCAGCAGCGTAGAGGGACAGGGGTTCAATGAGCAGTTCTTC.

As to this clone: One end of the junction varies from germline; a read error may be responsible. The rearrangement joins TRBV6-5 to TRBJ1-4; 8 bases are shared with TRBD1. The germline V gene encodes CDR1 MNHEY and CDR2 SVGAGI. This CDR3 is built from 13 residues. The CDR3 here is CATGQGRWEKLLF. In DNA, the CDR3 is TGTGCCACTGGACAGGGAAGATGGGAAAAACTGCTTTTT.

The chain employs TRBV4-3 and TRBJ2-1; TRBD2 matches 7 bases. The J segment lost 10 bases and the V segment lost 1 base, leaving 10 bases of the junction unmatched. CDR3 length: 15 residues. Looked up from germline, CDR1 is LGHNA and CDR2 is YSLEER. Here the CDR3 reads CASSQAGLLAREQFF. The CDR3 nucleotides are TGCGCCAGCAGCCAAGCAGGCCTACTAGCGAGAGAGCAGTTCTTC.

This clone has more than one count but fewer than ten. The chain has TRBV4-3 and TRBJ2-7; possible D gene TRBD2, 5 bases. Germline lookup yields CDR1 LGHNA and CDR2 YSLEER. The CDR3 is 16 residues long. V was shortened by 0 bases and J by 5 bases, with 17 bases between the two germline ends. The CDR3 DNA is TGCGCCAGCAGCCAAGATCATGGCGGACTGCAGAACGAGCAGTACTTC. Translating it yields CASSQDHGGLQNEQYF.

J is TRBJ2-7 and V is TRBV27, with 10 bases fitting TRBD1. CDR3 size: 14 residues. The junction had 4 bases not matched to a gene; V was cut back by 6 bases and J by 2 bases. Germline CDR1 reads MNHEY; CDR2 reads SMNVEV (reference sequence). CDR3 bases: TGTGCCAGCAGACCCGGACAGGGGGCCTACGAGCAGTACTTC. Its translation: CASRPGQGAYEQYF.

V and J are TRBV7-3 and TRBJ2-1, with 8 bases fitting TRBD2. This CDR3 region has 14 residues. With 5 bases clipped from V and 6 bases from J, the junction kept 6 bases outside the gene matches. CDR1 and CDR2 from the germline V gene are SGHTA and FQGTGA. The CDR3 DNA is TGTGCCAGCAGCGTGCTAGCGGGCCCCAATGAGCAGTTCTTC. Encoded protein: CASSVLAGPNEQFF.

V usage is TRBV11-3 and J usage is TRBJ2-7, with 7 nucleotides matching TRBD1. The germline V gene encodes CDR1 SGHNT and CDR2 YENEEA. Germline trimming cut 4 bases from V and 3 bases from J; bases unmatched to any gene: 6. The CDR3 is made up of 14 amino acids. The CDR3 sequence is CASSSGQVGYEQYF. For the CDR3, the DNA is TGTGCCAGCAGCTCCGGACAGGTGGGCTACGAGCAGTACTTC.

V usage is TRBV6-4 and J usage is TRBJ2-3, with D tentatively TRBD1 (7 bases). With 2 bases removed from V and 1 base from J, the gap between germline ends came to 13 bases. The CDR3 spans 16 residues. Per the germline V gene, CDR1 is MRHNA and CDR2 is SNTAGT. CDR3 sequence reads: CASSDAGQPCTDTQYF. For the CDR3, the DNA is TGTGCCAGCAGTGACGCGGGACAGCCATGCACAGATACGCAGTATTTT.

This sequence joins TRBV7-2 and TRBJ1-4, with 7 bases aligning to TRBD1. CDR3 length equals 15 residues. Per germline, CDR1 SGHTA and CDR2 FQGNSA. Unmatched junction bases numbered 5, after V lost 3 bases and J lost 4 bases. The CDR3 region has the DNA TGTGCCAGCAGCTTGCTTGGGGACAGTAATGAAAAACTGTTTTTT. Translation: CASSLLGDSNEKLFF.

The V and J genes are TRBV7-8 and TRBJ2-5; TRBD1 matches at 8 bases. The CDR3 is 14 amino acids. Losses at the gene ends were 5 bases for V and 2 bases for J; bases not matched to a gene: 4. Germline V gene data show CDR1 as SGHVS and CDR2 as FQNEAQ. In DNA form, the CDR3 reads TGTGCCAGCAGCCTGGACAGGGCTCAAGAGACCCAGTACTTC. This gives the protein CASSLDRAQETQYF.

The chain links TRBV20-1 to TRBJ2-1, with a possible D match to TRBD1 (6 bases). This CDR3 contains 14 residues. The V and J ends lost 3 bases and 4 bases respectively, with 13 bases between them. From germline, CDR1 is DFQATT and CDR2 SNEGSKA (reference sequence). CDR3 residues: CSASGWTAYNEQFF. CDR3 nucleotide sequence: TGCAGTGCTAGTGGTTGGACAGCTTACAATGAGCAGTTCTTC.

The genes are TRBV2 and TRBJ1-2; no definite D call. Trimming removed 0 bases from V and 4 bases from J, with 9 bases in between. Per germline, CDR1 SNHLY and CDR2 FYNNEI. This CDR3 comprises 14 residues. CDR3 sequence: CASSEAGRTYGYTF. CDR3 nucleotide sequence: TGTGCCAGCAGTGAAGCGGGCAGAACCTATGGCTACACCTTC.

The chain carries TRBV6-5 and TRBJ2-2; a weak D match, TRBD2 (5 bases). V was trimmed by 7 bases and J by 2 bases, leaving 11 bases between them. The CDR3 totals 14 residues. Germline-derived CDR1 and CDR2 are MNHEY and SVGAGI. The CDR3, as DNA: TGTGCCAGCACCCAGCGGCTTAACACCGGGGAGCTGTTTTTT. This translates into CASTQRLNTGELFF.

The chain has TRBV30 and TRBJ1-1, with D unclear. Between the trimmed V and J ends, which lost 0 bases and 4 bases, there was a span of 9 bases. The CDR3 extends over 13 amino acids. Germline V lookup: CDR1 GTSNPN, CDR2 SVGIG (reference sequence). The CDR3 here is CAWSVRDLTEAFF. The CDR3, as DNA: TGTGCCTGGAGTGTCCGGGATCTCACTGAAGCTTTCTTT.

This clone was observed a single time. The CDR3 protein is CASSLGRAGDTQYF. CDR3 nucleotides: TGTGCCAGCAGCTTAGGCAGGGCAGGAGATACGCAGTATTTT. The chain recombines TRBV13 with TRBJ2-3; a possible D gene is TRBD1 (5 bases). V lost 0 bases and J 5 bases, leaving 9 bases between the germline ends. Germline V gene data show CDR1 as PRHDT and CDR2 as FYEKMQ (reference sequence). The CDR3 is made up of 14 amino acids.

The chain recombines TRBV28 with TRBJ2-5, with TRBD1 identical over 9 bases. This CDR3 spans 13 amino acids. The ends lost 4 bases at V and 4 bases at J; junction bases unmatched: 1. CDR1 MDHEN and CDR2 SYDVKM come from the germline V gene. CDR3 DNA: TGTGCCAGCAGTTCGGGACAGGGAGAGACCCAGTACTTC. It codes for CASSSGQGETQYF. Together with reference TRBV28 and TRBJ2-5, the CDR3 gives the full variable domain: DVKVTQSSRYLVKRTGEKVFLECVQDMDHENMFWYRQDPGLGLRLIYFSYDVKMKEKGDIPEGYSVSREKKERFSLILESASTNQTSMYLCASSSGQGETQYFGPGTRLLVL.

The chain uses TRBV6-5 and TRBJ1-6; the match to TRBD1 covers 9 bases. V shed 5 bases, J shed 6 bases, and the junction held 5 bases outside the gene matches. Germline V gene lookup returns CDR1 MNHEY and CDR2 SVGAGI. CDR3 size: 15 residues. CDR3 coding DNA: TGTGCCAGCAGTCCCGGGACAGGGATTAATTCACCCCTCCACTTT. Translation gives CASSPGTGINSPLHF.

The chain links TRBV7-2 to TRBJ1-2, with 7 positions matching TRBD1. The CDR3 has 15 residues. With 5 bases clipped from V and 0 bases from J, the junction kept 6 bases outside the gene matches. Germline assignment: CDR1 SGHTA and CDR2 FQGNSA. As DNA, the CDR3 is TGTGCCAGCAGCAGTAGGGACAGCTCTAACTATGGCTACACCTTC. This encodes CASSSRDSSNYGYTF.

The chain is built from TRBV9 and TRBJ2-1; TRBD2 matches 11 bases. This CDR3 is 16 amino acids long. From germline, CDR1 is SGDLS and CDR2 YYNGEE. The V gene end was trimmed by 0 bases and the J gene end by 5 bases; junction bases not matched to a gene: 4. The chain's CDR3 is CASSVVVAGGNNEQFF. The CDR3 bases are TGTGCCAGCAGCGTAGTCGTAGCGGGAGGGAACAATGAGCAGTTCTTC. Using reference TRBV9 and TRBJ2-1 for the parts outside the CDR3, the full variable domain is DSGVTQTPKHLITATGQRVTLRCSPRSGDLSVYWYQQSLDQGLQFLIQYYNGEERAKGNILERFSAQQFPDLHSELNLSSLELGDSALYFCASSVVVAGGNNEQFFGPGTRLTVL.

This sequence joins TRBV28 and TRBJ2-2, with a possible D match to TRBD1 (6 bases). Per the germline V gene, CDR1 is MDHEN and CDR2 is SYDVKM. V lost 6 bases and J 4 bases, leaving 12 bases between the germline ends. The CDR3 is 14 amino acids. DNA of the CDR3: TGTGCCAGCAGGTGGGCAGGGGCCACCGGGGAGCTGTTTTTT. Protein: CASRWAGATGELFF.

CDR3 region: CSVRDRGNNQPQHF. In DNA, the CDR3 is TGCAGCGTTCGGGACAGGGGAAACAATCAGCCCCAGCATTTT. V and J are TRBV29-1 and TRBJ1-5; 10 bases are a match to TRBD1. The CDR3 loop spans 14 amino acids. Trimming cost V 5 bases and J 3 bases; bases outside gene matches: 4. The germline V gene has CDR1 SQVTM and CDR2 ANQGSEA. Together with reference TRBV29-1 and TRBJ1-5, the CDR3 gives the full variable domain: SAVISQKPSRDICQRGTSLTIQCQVDSQVTMMFWYRQQPGQSLTLIATANQGSEATYESGFVIDKFPISRPNLTFSTLTVSNMSPEDSSIYLCSVRDRGNNQPQHFGDGTRLSIL.

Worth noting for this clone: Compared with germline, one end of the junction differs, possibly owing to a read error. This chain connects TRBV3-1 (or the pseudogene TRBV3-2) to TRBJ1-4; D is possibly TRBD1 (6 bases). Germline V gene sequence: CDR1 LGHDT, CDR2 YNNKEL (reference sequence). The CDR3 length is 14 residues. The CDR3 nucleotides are TGTGCCAGCAGCCAAGGAACAGGGCCGGAAAAACTGCTTTTT. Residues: CASSQGTGPEKLLF.

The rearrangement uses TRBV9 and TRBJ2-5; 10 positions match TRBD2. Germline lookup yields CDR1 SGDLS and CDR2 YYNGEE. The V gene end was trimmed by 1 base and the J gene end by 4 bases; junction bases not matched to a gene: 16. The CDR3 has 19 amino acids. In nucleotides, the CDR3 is TGTGCCAGCAGCGTATCTAGGCTAGCGGGAGATGGGATGAGAGAGACCCAGTACTTC. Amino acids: CASSVSRLAGDGMRETQYF.

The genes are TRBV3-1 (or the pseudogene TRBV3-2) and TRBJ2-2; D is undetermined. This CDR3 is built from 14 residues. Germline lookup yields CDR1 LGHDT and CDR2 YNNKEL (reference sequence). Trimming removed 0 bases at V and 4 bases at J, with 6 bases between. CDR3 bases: TGTGCCAGCAGCCAAGATCTTGTCACCGGGGAGCTGTTTTTT. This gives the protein CASSQDLVTGELFF.

The CDR3 sequence: CSVGRTSLYNEQFF. The CDR3 bases are TGCAGCGTTGGTAGGACTAGCCTGTACAATGAGCAGTTCTTC. The chain is built from TRBV29-1 and TRBJ2-1, with TRBD2 matching 8 bases. Per germline, CDR1 SQVTM and CDR2 ANQGSEA. J was trimmed by 4 bases and V by 4 bases; bases with no gene match: 6. The CDR3 is made up of 14 amino acids.

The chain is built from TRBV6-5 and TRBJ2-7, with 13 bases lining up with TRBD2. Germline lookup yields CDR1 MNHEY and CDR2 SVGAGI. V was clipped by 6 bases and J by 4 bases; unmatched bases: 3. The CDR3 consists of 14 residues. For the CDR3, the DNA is TGTGCCAGCAGGGGGACTAGCGGGACGTACGAGCAGTACTTC. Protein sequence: CASRGTSGTYEQYF.

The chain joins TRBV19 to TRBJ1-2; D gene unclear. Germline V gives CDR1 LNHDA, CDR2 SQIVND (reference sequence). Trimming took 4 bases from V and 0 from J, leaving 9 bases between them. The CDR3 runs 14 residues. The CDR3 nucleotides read TGTGCCAGTAGTACAACCGCGGCTAACTATGGCTACACCTTC. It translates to CASSTTAANYGYTF.

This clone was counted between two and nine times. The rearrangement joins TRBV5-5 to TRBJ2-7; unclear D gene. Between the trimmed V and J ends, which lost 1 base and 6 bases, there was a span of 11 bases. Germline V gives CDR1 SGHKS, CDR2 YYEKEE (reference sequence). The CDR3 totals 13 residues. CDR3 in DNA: TGTGCCAGCAGCTTGCCCCCGGTTCGCGAGCAGTACTTC. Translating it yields CASSLPPVREQYF.

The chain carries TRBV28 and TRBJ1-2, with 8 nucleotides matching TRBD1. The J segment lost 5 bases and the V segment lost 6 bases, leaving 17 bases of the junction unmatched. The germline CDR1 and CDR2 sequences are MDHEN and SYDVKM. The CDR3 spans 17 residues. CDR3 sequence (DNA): TGTGCCAGCAGCCCACCGGGACAGGCGATCCTCTTTTATGGCTACACCTTC. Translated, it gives CASSPPGQAILFYGYTF.

The chain's CDR3 is CASSFLAEQAYEQYF. The CDR3, as DNA: TGTGCCAGCAGTTTTCTAGCGGAACAAGCCTACGAGCAGTACTTC. The chain couples TRBV28 to TRBJ2-7, with 7 bases lining up with TRBD2. Germline V gene sequence: CDR1 MDHEN, CDR2 SYDVKM. V lost 3 bases and J lost 2; bases outside the gene matches: 7. CDR3 length: 15 residues. Combining the CDR3 with reference TRBV28 and TRBJ2-7 gives the whole variable domain DVKVTQSSRYLVKRTGEKVFLECVQDMDHENMFWYRQDPGLGLRLIYFSYDVKMKEKGDIPEGYSVSREKKERFSLILESASTNQTSMYLCASSFLAEQAYEQYFGPGTRLTVT.